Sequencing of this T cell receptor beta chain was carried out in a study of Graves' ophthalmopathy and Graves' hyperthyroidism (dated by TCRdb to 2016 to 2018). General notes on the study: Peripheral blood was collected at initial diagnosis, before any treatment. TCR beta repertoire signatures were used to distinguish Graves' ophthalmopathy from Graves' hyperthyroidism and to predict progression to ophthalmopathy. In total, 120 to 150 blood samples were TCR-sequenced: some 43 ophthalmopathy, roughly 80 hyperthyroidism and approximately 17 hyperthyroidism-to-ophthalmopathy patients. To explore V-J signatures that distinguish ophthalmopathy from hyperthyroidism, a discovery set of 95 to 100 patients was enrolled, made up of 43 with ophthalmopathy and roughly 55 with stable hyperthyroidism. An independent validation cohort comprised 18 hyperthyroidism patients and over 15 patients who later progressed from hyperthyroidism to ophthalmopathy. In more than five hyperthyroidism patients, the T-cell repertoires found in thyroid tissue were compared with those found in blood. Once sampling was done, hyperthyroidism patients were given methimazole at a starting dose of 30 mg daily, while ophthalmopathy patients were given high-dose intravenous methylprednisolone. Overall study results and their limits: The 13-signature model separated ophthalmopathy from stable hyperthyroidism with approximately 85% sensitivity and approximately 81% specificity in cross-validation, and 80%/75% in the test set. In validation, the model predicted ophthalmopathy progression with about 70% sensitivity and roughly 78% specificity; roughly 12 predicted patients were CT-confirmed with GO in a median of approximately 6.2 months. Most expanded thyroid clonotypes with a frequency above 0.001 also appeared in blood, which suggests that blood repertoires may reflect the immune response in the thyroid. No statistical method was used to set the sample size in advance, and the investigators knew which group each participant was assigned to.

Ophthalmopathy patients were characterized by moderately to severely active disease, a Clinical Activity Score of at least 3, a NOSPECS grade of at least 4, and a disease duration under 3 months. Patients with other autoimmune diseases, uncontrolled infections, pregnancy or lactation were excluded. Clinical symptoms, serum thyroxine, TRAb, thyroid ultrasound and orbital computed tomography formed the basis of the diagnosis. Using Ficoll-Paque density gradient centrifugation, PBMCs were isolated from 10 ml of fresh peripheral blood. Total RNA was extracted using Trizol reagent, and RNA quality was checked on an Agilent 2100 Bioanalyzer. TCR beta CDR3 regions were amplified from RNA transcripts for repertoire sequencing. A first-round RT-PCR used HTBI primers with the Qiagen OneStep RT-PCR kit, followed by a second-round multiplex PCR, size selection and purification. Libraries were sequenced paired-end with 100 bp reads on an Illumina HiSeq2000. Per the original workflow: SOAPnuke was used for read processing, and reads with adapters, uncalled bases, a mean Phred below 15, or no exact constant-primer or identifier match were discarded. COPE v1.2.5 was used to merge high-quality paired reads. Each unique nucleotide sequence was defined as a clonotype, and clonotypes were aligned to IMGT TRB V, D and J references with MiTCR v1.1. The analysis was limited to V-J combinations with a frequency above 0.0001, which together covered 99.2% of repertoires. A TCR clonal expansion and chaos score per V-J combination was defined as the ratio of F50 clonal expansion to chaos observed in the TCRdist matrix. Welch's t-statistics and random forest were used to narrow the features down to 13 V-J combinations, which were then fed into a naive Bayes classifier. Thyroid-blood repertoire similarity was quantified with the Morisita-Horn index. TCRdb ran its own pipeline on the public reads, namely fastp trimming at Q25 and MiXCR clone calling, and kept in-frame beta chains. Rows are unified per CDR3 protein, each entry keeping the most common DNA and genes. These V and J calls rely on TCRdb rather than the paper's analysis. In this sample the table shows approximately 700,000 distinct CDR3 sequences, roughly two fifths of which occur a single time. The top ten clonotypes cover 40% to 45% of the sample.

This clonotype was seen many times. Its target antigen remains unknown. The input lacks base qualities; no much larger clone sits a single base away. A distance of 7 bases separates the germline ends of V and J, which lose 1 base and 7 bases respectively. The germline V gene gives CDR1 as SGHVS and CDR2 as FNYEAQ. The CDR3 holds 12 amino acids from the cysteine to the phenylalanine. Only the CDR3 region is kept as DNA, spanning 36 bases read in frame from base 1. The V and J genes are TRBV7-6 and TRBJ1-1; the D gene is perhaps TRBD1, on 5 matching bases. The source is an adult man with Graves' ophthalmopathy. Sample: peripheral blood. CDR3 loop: CASSLGGLEAFF. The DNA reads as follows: TGTGCCAGCAGCTTAGGGGGCCTTGAAGCTTTCTTT.